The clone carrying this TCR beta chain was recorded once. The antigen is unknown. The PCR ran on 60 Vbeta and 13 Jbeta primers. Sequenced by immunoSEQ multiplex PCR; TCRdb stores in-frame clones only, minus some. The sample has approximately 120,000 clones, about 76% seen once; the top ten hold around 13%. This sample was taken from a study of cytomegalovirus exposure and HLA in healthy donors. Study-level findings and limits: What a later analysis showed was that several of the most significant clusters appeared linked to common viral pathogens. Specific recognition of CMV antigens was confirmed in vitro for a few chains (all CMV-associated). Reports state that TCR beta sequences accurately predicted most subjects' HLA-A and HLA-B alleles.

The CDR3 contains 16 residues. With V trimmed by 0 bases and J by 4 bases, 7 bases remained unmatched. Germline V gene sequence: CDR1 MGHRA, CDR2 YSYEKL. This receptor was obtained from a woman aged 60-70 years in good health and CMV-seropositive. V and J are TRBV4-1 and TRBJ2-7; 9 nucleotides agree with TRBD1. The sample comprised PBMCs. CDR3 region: CASSQDPGTGSYEQYF. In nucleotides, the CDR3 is TGCGCCAGCAGCCAAGACCCCGGGACAGGGAGTTACGAGCAGTACTTC.